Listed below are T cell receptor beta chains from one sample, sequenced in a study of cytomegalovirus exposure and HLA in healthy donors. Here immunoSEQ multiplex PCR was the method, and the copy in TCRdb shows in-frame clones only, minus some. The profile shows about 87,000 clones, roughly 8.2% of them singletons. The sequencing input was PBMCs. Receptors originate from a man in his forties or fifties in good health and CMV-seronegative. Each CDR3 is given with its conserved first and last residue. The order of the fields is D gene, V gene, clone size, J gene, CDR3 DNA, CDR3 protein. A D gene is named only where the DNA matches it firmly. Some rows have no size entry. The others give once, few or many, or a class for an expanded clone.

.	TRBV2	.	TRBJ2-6	TGTGCCAGCAGACCCCCTAACTCTGGGGCCAACGTCCTGACTTTC	CASRPPNSGANVLTF
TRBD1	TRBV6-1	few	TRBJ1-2	TGTGCCAGCAGTTGGGGACAGGGAAGAGACTATGGCTACACCTTC	CASSWGQGRDYGYTF
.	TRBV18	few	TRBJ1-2	TGTGCCAGCTCAGCAGGCCTTGGGCCGGAAGGCTACACCTTC	CASSAGLGPEGYTF
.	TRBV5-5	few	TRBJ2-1	TGTGCCAGCAGCTTGACAGTGAGCTCCTACAATGAGCAGTTCTTC	CASSLTVSSYNEQFF
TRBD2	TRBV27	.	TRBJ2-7	TGTGCCAGCAGACGGGTAGCGGGAGGCTACGAGCAGTACTTC	CASRRVAGGYEQYF
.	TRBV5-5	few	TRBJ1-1	TGTGCCAGCAGCTCTTTGGGGAGCAACACTGAAGCTTTCTTT	CASSSLGSNTEAFF
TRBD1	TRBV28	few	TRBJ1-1	TGTGCCAGCTATAGACAGGGGGCGGGGGAAGCTTTCTTT	CASYRQGAGEAFF
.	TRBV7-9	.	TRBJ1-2	TGTGCCAGCAGCTTAGGACAGAGCTATGGCTACACCTTC	CASSLGQSYGYTF
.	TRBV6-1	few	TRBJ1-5	TGTGCCAGCAGTGAAGTTGCGGGGAGTGGCAATCAGCCCCAGCATTTT	CASSEVAGSGNQPQHF
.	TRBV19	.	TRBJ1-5	TGTGCCAGTAGTATCGGAGTGGATCAGCCCCAGCATTTT	CASSIGVDQPQHF
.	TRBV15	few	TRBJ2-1	TGTGCCACCAGCAGAGGGCGGCTAGCGATAAACAATGAGCAGTTCTTC	CATSRGRLAINNEQFF
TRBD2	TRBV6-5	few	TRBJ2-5	TGTGCCAGCAGTACTAGCGGGGTGGGAGAGACCCAGTACTTC	CASSTSGVGETQYF
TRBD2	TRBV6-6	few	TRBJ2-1	TGTGCCAGCAGTCCCGGGACTAGCGGGCACAATGAGCAGTTCTTC	CASSPGTSGHNEQFF
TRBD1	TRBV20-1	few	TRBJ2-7	TGCAGTGCTAGCGGGACAGCCGAGCAGTACTTC	CSASGTAEQYF
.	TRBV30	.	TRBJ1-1	TGTGCCTGGAGTGCCCCAGGCACTGAAGCTTTCTTT	CAWSAPGTEAFF
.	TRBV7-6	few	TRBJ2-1	TGTGCCAGCAGTCTCCGAAGGGGCCTTAATGAGCAGTTCTTC	CASSLRRGLNEQFF
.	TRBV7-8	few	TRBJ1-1	TGTGCCAGCAGCTTAGGACAGGCAATGAACACTGAAGCTTTCTTT	CASSLGQAMNTEAFF
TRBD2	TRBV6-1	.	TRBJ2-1	TGTGCCAGCAGTGGAGGCGGGGGGGGTGATACCGGAGGGCCGGAGTTCTTC	CASSGGGGGDTGGPEFF
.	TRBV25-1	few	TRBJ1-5	TGTGCCAGCTCCACGGGCAGGGGAAATCAGCCCCAGCATTTT	CASSTGRGNQPQHF
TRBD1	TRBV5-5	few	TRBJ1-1	TGTGCCAGCAGCATAAGACAGGGAGCTGAAGCTTTCTTT	CASSIRQGAEAFF
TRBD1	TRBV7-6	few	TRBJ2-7	TGTGCCAGCAGCGTGGGACAGTCCTACGAGCAGTACTTC	CASSVGQSYEQYF
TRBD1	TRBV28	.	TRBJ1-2	TGTGCCAGCGATCCCGACAGGGGAGGGTATGGCTACACCTTC	CASDPDRGGYGYTF
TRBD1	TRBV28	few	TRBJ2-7	TGTGCCAGCAAGACAGGGGGCGCCTACGAGCAGTACTTC	CASKTGGAYEQYF
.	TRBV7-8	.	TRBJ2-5	TGTGCCAGCAGCTTAGGATCTGGAGTGGTGCGGGAGACCCAGTACTTC	CASSLGSGVVRETQYF
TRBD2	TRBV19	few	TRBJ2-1	TGTGCCAGTAACCCGGGACTAGCGGGGTCAAATGAGCAGTTCTTC	CASNPGLAGSNEQFF
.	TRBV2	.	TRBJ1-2	TGTGCCAGCAGTGGTCGGGGGGCTAGCTATGGCTACACCTTC	CASSGRGASYGYTF
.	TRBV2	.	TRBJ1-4	TGTGCCAGCAGCCCCATGCCCCAGGAAAAACTGTTTTTT	CASSPMPQEKLFF
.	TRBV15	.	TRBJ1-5	TGTGCCACCAGTCTTCAGGATAGCAATCAGCCCCAGCATTTT	CATSLQDSNQPQHF
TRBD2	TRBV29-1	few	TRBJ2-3	TGCAGCGTTGAACTTAGCGGGGCTAGCACAGATACGCAGTATTTT	CSVELSGASTDTQYF
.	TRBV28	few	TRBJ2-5	TGTGCCAGCAGGACCACTAGTATAAGACCACAGGGGGGGGAGACCCAGTACTTC	CASRTTSIRPQGGETQYF
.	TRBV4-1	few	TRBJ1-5	TGCGCCAGCAGCCAAGATCCGCCGGGACCCCAGCATTTT	CASSQDPPGPQHF
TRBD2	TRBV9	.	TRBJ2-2	TGTGCCAGCAGCGTGGGGACTAGCCGAGCCGGGGAGCTGTTTTTT	CASSVGTSRAGELFF
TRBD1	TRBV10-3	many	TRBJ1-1	TGTGCCATCAGTGCAGGGGGCGTTAGAACTGAAGCTTTCTTT	CAISAGGVRTEAFF
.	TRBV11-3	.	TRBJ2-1	TGTGCCAGCAGCTTATCTCTCGGGGATGAGCAGTTCTTC	CASSLSLGDEQFF
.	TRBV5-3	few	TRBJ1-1	TGTGCCAGAAGCGGAGGTACAGGGAGCACTGAAGCTTTCTTT	CARSGGTGSTEAFF
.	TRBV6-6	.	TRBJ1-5	TGTGCCAGCAGTGAGCGACTTAATCAGCCCCAGCATTTT	CASSERLNQPQHF
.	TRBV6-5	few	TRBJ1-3	TGTGCCAGCAGTTACGGAGGGAACAGTCGAGACACCATATATTTT	CASSYGGNSRDTIYF
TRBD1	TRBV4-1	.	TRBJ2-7	TGCGCCAGCAGCCAAGCGGGACAGGGGGGCTACGAGCAGTACTTC	CASSQAGQGGYEQYF
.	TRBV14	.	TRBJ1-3	TGTGCCAGCAGCCAATTCCGGGTCCGCCACTCTGGAAACACCATATATTTT	CASSQFRVRHSGNTIYF
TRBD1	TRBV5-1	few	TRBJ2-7	TGCGCCAGCAGCCAGTTTGGGACAGGGTCGGACGAGCAGTACTTC	CASSQFGTGSDEQYF
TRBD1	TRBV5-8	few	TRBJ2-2	TGTGCCAGCAGCTCAGGGGGAGAGGTCGGGGAGCTGTTTTTT	CASSSGGEVGELFF
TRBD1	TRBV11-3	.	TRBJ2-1	TGTGCCAGCAGCCTCGGGACAGGGCCCTTTGGCAATGAGCAGTTCTTC	CASSLGTGPFGNEQFF
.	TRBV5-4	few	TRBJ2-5	TGTGCCAGCAGCTTGGCGATCGCGGCAGGGCCAGCCAAAGAGACCCAGTACTTC	CASSLAIAAGPAKETQYF
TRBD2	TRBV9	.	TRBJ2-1	TGTGCCAGCAGCGCTCGTTGGGGGACTAGCAGTTGGAATGAGCAGTTCTTC	CASSARWGTSSWNEQFF
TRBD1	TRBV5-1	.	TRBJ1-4	TGCGCCAGCAGCTCTGCCGGACAGGGAATGGGTGAAAAACTGTTTTTT	CASSSAGQGMGEKLFF
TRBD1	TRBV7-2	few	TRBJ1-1	TGTGCCAGCAGCATAACAGGGGGCGTGGGCACTGAAGCTTTCTTT	CASSITGGVGTEAFF
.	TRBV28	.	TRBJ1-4	TGTGCCAGCAGCCGACCGGACATCCTTAATGAAAAACTGTTTTTT	CASSRPDILNEKLFF
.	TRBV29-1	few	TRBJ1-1	TGCAGCGTTGTAGGAAGCAGAGGAGGCGACACTGAAGCTTTCTTT	CSVVGSRGGDTEAFF
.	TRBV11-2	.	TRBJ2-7	TGTGCCAGCAGCTTCAGTCAGTACGAGCAGTACTTC	CASSFSQYEQYF
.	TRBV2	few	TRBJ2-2	TGTGCCAGCACCCCGGACATCTCCGGGGAGCTGTTTTTT	CASTPDISGELFF
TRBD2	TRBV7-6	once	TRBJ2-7	TGTGCCAGCAGCGTTCTTAGCGGGGGGCCTTCCTACGAGCAGTACTTC	CASSVLSGGPSYEQYF
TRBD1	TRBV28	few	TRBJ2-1	TGTGCCAGCACACCGGGACAGGGCTACAATGAGCAGTTCTTC	CASTPGQGYNEQFF
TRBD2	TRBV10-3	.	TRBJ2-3	TGTGCCATCAGTGGACTCAGCGGGAGTACAGATACGCAGTATTTT	CAISGLSGSTDTQYF
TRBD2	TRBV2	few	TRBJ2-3	TGTGCCGGTAGATCCGCCGGGACTAGCGGCCCGAAGACAGATACGCAGTATTTT	CAGRSAGTSGPKTDTQYF
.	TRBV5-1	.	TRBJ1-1	TGCGCCAGCAGCTTGGGGGCCTTAACAGCTGAAGCTTTCTTT	CASSLGALTAEAFF
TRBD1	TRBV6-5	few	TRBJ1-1	TGTGCCAGCAGTTCTAACAGGGGGAGTGGCGCCACTGAAGCTTTCTTT	CASSSNRGSGATEAFF
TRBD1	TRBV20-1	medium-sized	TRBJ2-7	TGCAGTGCTTTGACAGGGTACGAGCAGTACTTC	CSALTGYEQYF
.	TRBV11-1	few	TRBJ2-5	TGTGCCAGCAGCCCTAGGAGGGCTAGTCGGCAAGAGACCCAGTACTTC	CASSPRRASRQETQYF